A selection of T cell receptor beta chains follows, all from one sample in a study of regulatory T cells in long-lasting Graves disease. TCRdb re-called the multiplex PCR reads through MiXCR, storing one row per CDR3 protein. The data contain hundreds of thousands of distinct CDR3 sequences, 15% to 20% of them singletons. These data are also associated with another study on T cells in Graves' hyperthyroidism and ophthalmopathy.

This material consisted of peripheral blood mononuclear cells (PBMCs), taken at new diagnosis, from a patient treated with antithyroid drugs. Every receptor here comes from a woman younger than 45 with Graves disease. Both conserved end residues are part of each CDR3. D genes are given only for firm matches. Clone size, where shown, is once, few, many, or a class for clones that have expanded.

-	TRBV5-1	few	TRBJ2-2	CASSSSPGELFF	TGCGCCAGCAGCTCATCCCCGGGGGAGCTGTTTTTT
TRBD2	TRBV5-4	-	TRBJ2-3	CASTQGAGVTAWSTDTQYF	TGTGCCAGCACCCAAGGCGCGGGGGTTACAGCCTGGAGCACAGATACGCAGTATTTT
TRBD1	TRBV28	many	TRBJ1-5	CASSPTGTGGDQPQHF	TGTGCCAGCAGTCCTACCGGGACAGGGGGCGATCAGCCCCAGCATTTT
TRBD1	TRBV20-1	many	TRBJ2-7	CSANRQGSYEQYF	TGCAGTGCAAACCGACAGGGGTCCTACGAGCAGTACTTC
-	TRBV2	-	TRBJ1-6	CASSLWGGTYNSPLHF	TGTGCCAGCAGCCTCTGGGGGGGAACCTATAATTCACCCCTCCACTTT
TRBD2	TRBV9	few	TRBJ2-2	CASSVRDYPGSGELFF	TGTGCCAGCAGCGTCCGGGACTACCCTGGATCCGGGGAGCTGTTTTTT
-	TRBV5-1	-	TRBJ2-7	CASSRDDTYEQYF	TGCGCCAGCAGCCGGGACGATACCTACGAGCAGTACTTC
TRBD2	TRBV28	few	TRBJ2-1	CASSPQSGANSYNEQFF	TGTGCCAGCAGTCCCCAGAGCGGGGCCAACTCCTACAATGAGCAGTTCTTC
TRBD2	TRBV24-1	many	TRBJ2-2	CATSDRSGSDYNTGELFF	TGTGCCACCAGTGATCGTAGCGGGAGCGACTACAATACCGGGGAGCTGTTTTTT
-	TRBV11-2	many	TRBJ2-7	CASSFPGAFYEQYF	TGTGCCAGCAGCTTTCCAGGGGCGTTTTACGAGCAGTACTTC
TRBD2	TRBV27	-	TRBJ2-1	CASSKERGSYNEQFF	TGTGCCAGCAGTAAAGAGCGGGGCTCCTACAATGAGCAGTTCTTC